The clone carrying this T cell receptor (beta chain) was recorded many times. This record belongs to a study of shared clonotypes between healthy human individuals. CDR1 and CDR2 from the germline V gene are MRHNA and SNTAGT. The CDR3 spans 15 residues. Trimming stripped 4 bases from V and 5 bases from J, with 14 bases between. Sequencing used immunoSEQ multiplex PCR; TCRdb keeps in-frame clones, though not all of them. The sample lists roughly 120,000 clones, more than 65% occurring once. The TCR was taken from a woman aged 30 to 39 in good health. This chain uses TRBV6-4 with TRBJ2-2; D is perhaps TRBD1 (8 bases). Sequencing was carried out using memory CD8+ T cells sorted from blood. Subset: CD45RO+ cells pooled with CCR7-negative TemRA cells. CDR3 in amino acids: CASSAAQGGTGELFF. The CDR3 DNA sequence: TGTGCCAGCAGTGCCGCACAGGGGGGGACCGGGGAGCTGTTTTTT.